Sequencing of this T cell receptor (beta chain) was carried out in a study of blood T cell repertoires in COVID-19 (dated by TCRdb to about 2020). Background for the entire study: Samples covering the acute and convalescent phases of COVID-19 were provided by collaborators in the United States, Italy and Spain. The sample metadata nearly always contained a de-identified subject ID, COVID-19 status, age in years and sex. The prospective study material was composed of cDNA or gDNA derived from T cells, B-cell-depleted T cells, or PBMCs. HLA class I and class II types, where available, came from metadata supplied by the sample provider rather than from assay-based typing. Samples were obtained from the ongoing ImmuneRACE study (first 160 participants) and from some 1,300 subjects provided by 6 global collaborators. The repertoires were released in a freely available public database meant as a resource for research on the immune response to SARS-CoV-2. Deeply sampled blood TCRbeta repertoires from subjects exposed to, actively infected with, or recovered from COVID-19 were included in the dataset.

From cysteine to phenylalanine, the CDR3 is 14 amino acids long. The only DNA kept is the CDR3, 42 bases in frame from the first base. According to the germline V gene, CDR1 reads ENHRY and CDR2 reads SYGVKD. V and J are trimmed by 5 bases and 4 bases, and the gene matches miss 3 bases of the junction. Results the study describes overall, beyond this receptor: Clinical and demographic metadata were provided uncurated, with the amount varying by source and participant.

This clone was seen more than once but under ten times. Its antigen is not yet known. No much larger clone exists at a distance of one base, and base qualities are not known. TCRbeta CDR3 regions were amplified from genomic DNA by means of the immunoSEQ Assay, a bias-controlled multiplex PCR. Per the authors' processing: Within the assay, amplification of reference gene primers was used to estimate how many nucleated cells each sample contained. Sequence reads were collapsed and filtered to measure the absolute abundance of every unique TCRbeta CDR3 rearrangement. For each sample, productive Simpson clonality was calculated as the square root of Simpson's diversity index over productive rearrangements. Here the immuneACCESS table is served through TCRdb, limited to in-frame sequences with V and J called. Missing clones are a known gap in these copies; in checked studies unresolved V genes cover under half, and the rest lacks a known reason. That table furnishes V, J and clone size, whereas the DNA furnished D and trimming. The sample has tens of thousands of clones on record, 85% of them singletons. The ten top clones hold just under 3% of the sample.

Whole blood was collected in K2EDTA tubes by collaborating institutions according to the institutions' own protocols. For TCRbeta analysis, collaborators shipped samples in one of three forms: frozen whole blood, isolated PBMCs, or DNA extracted from either of those sample types. The chain is encoded by TRBV10-3 joined to TRBJ1-2; 11 junctional bases match TRBD1. Material: peripheral blood. The source of this sequence is a man older than 75 with acute or convalescent COVID-19. The CDR3 protein is CAISRGQGAYGYTF. The DNA reads as follows: TGTGCCATCAGTCGCGGACAGGGGGCCTATGGCTACACCTTC.